The T cell receptor beta chain under discussion was sequenced for a study of T cells after yellow fever vaccination. The CDR3 extends over 15 amino acids. In germline, CDR1 is SSHAT, CDR2 FNYEAQ (reference sequence). The study's findings and limits: Although the secondary response was weaker, it peaked faster, at day 5 versus 15.

This clonotype has only a few counts. As yet, its antigen is unknown. The junction differs from germline at one of its ends, possibly a read error. TCRdb independently ran MiXCR on the 5' RACE reads; one entry per CDR3 protein. The table includes 100,000 to 150,000 distinct CDR3 sequences, approximately 8.4% detected once. V gene TRBV7-7 combines with J gene TRBJ2-3, with D hard to call. Material: CD8+ T cells sorted from PBMCs, obtained on the day of the yellow fever booster vaccination. The TCR comes from a man younger than 30 who received the YFV17D yellow fever vaccine. DNA of the CDR3: TGTGCTAGCAGCTCTTTTCCGGATAGCACAGATACGCAGTATTTT. Protein: CASSSFPDSTDTQYF. Full variable domain (rest looked up from reference TRBV7-7 and TRBJ2-3): GAGVSQSPRYKVTKRGQDVTLRCDPISSHATLYWYQQALGQGPEFLTYFNYEAQPDKSGLPSDRFSAERPEGSISTLTIQRTEQRDSAMYRCASSSFPDSTDTQYFGPGTRLTVL.